This T cell receptor (beta chain) was obtained from a study of molecular identifiers for immune sequencing clone quantification. Points from the study as a whole: The share of molecules held by clones above 20 RNA copies was over 97% in effector cells and under 1% in naive cells.

A CD8+CD4-CCR7+CD45RA+ phenotype served as the sorting definition for naive CD8 T cells. This CDR3 region has 14 residues. The germline V and J ends were trimmed by 11 bases and 0 bases, with 16 bases remaining between them. Bulk TCR library preparation followed previously described methods with listed TCR primers. TCRdb redid the calling of the PCR reads with MiXCR, one entry per CDR3 protein. The sample shows around 460,000 distinct CDR3 sequences, about 22% of them seen only once. In the case of this clonotype: What it binds is not known. This sequence may be a read error, since a much larger clone differs from it by one base.

The clonotype originates from a human donor in good health. Some libraries in this study had Jurkat cell RNA spiked in. Sequencing was performed on naive CD8+ T cells from blood, with Jurkat cell RNA spiked in. Subset denoted: FACS-sorted CD8+CD4-CCR7+CD45RA+ naive T cells. V gene TRBV12-3 or TRBV12-4 combines with J gene TRBJ1-1; TRBD1 is a possible D gene (6 bases). The CDR3 is CAGKPDRLNTEAFF. Here the CDR3 DNA reads TGTGCCGGCAAACCGGACAGACTGAACACTGAAGCTTTCTTT.